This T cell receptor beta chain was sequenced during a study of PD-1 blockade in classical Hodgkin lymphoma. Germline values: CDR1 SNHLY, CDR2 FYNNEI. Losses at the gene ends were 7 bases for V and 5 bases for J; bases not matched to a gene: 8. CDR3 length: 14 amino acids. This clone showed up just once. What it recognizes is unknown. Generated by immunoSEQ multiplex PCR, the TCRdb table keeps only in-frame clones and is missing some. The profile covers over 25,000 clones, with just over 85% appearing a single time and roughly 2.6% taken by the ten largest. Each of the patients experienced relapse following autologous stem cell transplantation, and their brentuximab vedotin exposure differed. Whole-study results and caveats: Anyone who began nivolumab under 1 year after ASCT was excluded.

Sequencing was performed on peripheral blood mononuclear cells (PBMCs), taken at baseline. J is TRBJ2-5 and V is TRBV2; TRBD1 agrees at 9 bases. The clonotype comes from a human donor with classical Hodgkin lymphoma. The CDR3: CASKPGTGSETQYF. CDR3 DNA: TGTGCCAGCAAACCCGGGACAGGGTCTGAGACCCAGTACTTC. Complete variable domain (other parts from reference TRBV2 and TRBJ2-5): EPEVTQTPSHQVTQMGQEVILRCVPISNHLYFYWYRQILGQKVEFLVSFYNNEISEKSEIFDDQFSVERPDGSNFTLKIRSTKLEDSAMYFCASKPGTGSETQYFGPGTRLLVL.